The 28 T cell receptor beta chains listed next were all sequenced from one sample in a study of cytomegalovirus exposure and HLA in healthy donors. The PCR made use of 60 Vbeta and 13 Jbeta primers. TCRdb's table, derived via immunoSEQ multiplex PCR, lists solely in-frame clones and lacks some. The sample consists of about 120,000 clones, approximately 78% of them appearing once. Sequenced input: PBMCs. The receptors originated from a woman between 25 and 40 years old in good health and CMV-seropositive.

The genes are TRBV13 and TRBJ2-7; 7 bases match TRBD2. The germline CDR1 and CDR2 sequences are PRHDT and FYEKMQ (reference sequence). Losses at the gene ends were 8 bases for V and 5 bases for J; bases not matched to a gene: 12. The CDR3 length is 14 residues. The CDR3 DNA reads TGTGCCAGCTCTGACGGGGGGAGCAGGCACGAGCAGTACTTC. This gives the protein CASSDGGSRHEQYF. The complete variable domain, with remaining parts taken from reference TRBV13 and TRBJ2-7, reads AAGVIQSPRHLIKEKRETATLKCYPIPRHDTVYWYQQGPGQDPQFLISFYEKMQSDKGSIPDRFSAQQFSDYHSELNMSSLELGDSALYFCASSDGGSRHEQYFGPGTRLTVT.

V and J are TRBV12-1 and TRBJ1-2; whether TRBD1, the table's D call, matches the DNA was not checked. TRBV12-1 corresponds to a pseudogene. The CDR3 is 14 amino acids. CDR3 coding DNA: TGTGCCAGCAGCATACGGGGGACAGGCTATGGCTACACCTTC. Protein sequence: CASSIRGTGYGYTF.

This chain links TRBV6-1 with TRBJ2-1, with D unclear. CDR1 and CDR2 from the germline V gene are MNHNS and SASEGT. CDR3 length: 16 residues. V gave up 4 bases and J gave up 2 bases, with 15 bases separating them. The CDR3 spells CASSVFAGSTYNEQFF. DNA for the CDR3: TGTGCCAGCAGTGTATTCGCCGGGTCCACCTACAATGAGCAGTTCTTC.

The chain links TRBV5-4 to TRBJ1-5; maybe TRBD1 (5 bases). CDR3 length equals 15 residues. Looked up from germline, CDR1 is SGHNT and CDR2 is YYREEE (reference sequence). V lost 3 bases and J lost 1, with 11 bases in between. In nucleotides, the CDR3 is TGTGCCAGCAGCTGGGGCGGACGGAGCAATCAGCCCCAGCATTTT. It specifies CASSWGGRSNQPQHF.

This sequence joins TRBV6-6 and TRBJ2-5; unclear D gene. V lost 6 bases to trimming and J lost 2 bases, with 19 bases between them. This CDR3 region has 16 residues. The germline V gene has CDR1 MNHNY and CDR2 SVGAGI (reference sequence). The CDR3 loop reads CASRGFAVGVQETQYF. CDR3 bases: TGTGCCAGCAGAGGTTTTGCGGTGGGTGTACAAGAGACCCAGTACTTC.

The CDR3 loop is CASSQDTGANEKLFF. In DNA, the CDR3 is TGTGCCAGCAGCCAGGATACAGGGGCTAATGAAAAACTGTTTTTT. The chain combines TRBV4-2 with TRBJ1-4; 7 nucleotides match TRBD1. This CDR3 comprises 15 residues. Germline CDR1 LGHNA, CDR2 YNFKEQ. J was trimmed by 3 bases and V by 3 bases; bases with no gene match: 4.

This clone has a single count. The rearrangement uses TRBV5-4 and TRBJ2-7; TRBD1 agrees at 7 bases. CDR1 SGHNT and CDR2 YYREEE come from the germline V gene (reference sequence). This CDR3 has 13 residues. V trimming: 6 bases; J trimming: 1 base; junction bases outside the gene matches: 4. CDR3 sequence: CASTRDRSYEQYF. The CDR3 nucleotides read TGTGCCAGCACAAGGGACAGATCCTACGAGCAGTACTTC.

This chain uses TRBV7-9 with TRBJ2-2; D is perhaps TRBD1 (5 bases). V was shortened by 6 bases and J by 6 bases, with 20 bases between the two germline ends. In germline, CDR1 is SEHNR, CDR2 FQNEAQ (reference sequence). This CDR3 contains 16 residues. CDR3 region: CASSSALVQGSGELFF. The CDR3 DNA sequence: TGTGCCAGCAGTTCGGCGCTCGTCCAGGGCTCCGGGGAGCTGTTTTTT.

This clone has a handful of counts. This chain uses TRBV5-4 with TRBJ2-7; 8 bases map to TRBD2. CDR1 and CDR2 from the germline V gene are SGHNT and YYREEE (reference sequence). The CDR3 contains 15 residues. The V segment lost 3 bases and the J segment 2 bases; nucleotides outside the gene matches: 7. CDR3 nucleotide sequence: TGTGCCAGCAGCTCCCGACTAGCGCCCACCTACGAGCAGTACTTC. It specifies CASSSRLAPTYEQYF.

This clone came up once. This chain connects TRBV4-1 to TRBJ1-3; a possible D gene is TRBD1 (6 bases). The germline V gene has CDR1 MGHRA and CDR2 YSYEKL. The CDR3 consists of 17 residues. The germline V and J ends were trimmed by 5 bases and 0 bases, with 17 bases remaining between them. The DNA of the CDR3 is TGCGCCAGCAGCAGGGTCCCAGGGGTTTTCTCTGGAAACACCATATATTTT. Protein product: CASSRVPGVFSGNTIYF.

The rearrangement joins TRBV10-1 to TRBJ2-7; 7 bases match TRBD2. The germline gives CDR1 WNHNN, CDR2 SYGVQD (reference sequence). CDR3 length: 17 residues. Trimming took 7 bases from V and 1 from J; bases not matched to a gene: 16. The CDR3 here is CASKGGGGGGSSYEQYF. In DNA form, the CDR3 reads TGCGCCAGCAAGGGCGGGGGAGGAGGAGGTTCGTCCTACGAGCAGTACTTC.

V gene TRBV9 combines with J gene TRBJ1-1; TRBD1 matches 7 bases. Per germline, CDR1 SGDLS and CDR2 YYNGEE. J gave up 4 bases and V 4 bases, and 7 bases lay outside the gene matches. CDR3 length: 14 amino acids. CDR3 nucleotides: TGTGCCAGCAGCCCAAGACAGGGCGGCACTGAAGCTTTCTTT. The encoded protein is CASSPRQGGTEAFF.

This clone was seen once. V and J are TRBV4-1 and TRBJ1-2; 11 positions match TRBD1. This CDR3 region has 14 residues. V dropped 4 bases and J dropped 5; count of bases not matched to a gene: 3. Germline-derived CDR1 and CDR2 are MGHRA and YSYEKL. The CDR3 here is CASSPDRGRYGYTF. Here the CDR3 DNA reads TGCGCCAGCAGCCCGGACAGGGGGCGATATGGCTACACCTTC.

The V gene is TRBV5-1, the J gene TRBJ1-2; 7 positions match TRBD1. Germline V gene lookup returns CDR1 SGHRS and CDR2 YFSETQ. V shed 4 bases, J shed 8 bases, and the junction held 11 bases outside the gene matches. This CDR3 contains 14 residues. In DNA, the CDR3 is TGCGCCAGCAGCACTTCGACAGGGTTCGGCGGCTACACCTTC. Amino acids: CASSTSTGFGGYTF.

The chain is built from TRBV4-1 and TRBJ1-1; D is unclear. The CDR3 spans 14 residues. CDR1 and CDR2 from the germline V gene are MGHRA and YSYEKL. V lost 0 bases and J 1 base, leaving 6 bases between the germline ends. CDR3: CASSQDLRNTEAFF. CDR3 nucleotides: TGCGCCAGCAGCCAAGATCTGAGGAACACTGAAGCTTTCTTT.

The CDR3 nucleotides are TGCAGCGTCCGGGCGGGGGGGGCCGGAAATGAGCAGTTCTTC. Amino acid sequence: CSVRAGGAGNEQFF. The genes are TRBV29-1 and TRBJ2-1, with 9 bases lining up with TRBD2. V dropped 6 bases and J dropped 7; count of bases not matched to a gene: 10. This CDR3 region has 14 residues. Germline lookup yields CDR1 SQVTM and CDR2 ANQGSEA.

The chain couples TRBV5-4 to TRBJ2-2; 10 bases match TRBD1. CDR3 length: 14 residues. CDR1 is SGHNT and CDR2 is YYREEE in the germline V gene (reference sequence). J was trimmed by 6 bases and V by 4 bases; bases with no gene match: 3. The CDR3 loop is CASSPGQGAGELFF. The CDR3 DNA reads as TGTGCCAGCAGCCCCGGACAGGGGGCCGGGGAGCTGTTTTTT.

The CDR3 nucleotides are TGTGCCAGCTCACCAATCGCCCCTGTTCCGGGTGACACTGAAGCTTTCTTT. Translating gives CASSPIAPVPGDTEAFF. The V gene is TRBV18, the J gene TRBJ1-1, with D unresolved. The germline gives CDR1 KGHSH, CDR2 LQKENI. Deletions cut 2 bases from V and 3 bases from J, with 19 bases between. This CDR3 comprises 17 residues.

This clone occurred a few times. The chain uses TRBV6-5 and TRBJ1-4; 10 bases are shared with TRBD1. The CDR3 contains 15 residues. Trimming removed 5 bases from V and 7 bases from J; junction bases left unmatched: 7. Germline loops: CDR1 MNHEY, CDR2 SVGAGI. The CDR3 spells CASSRQGTGVEKLFF. The CDR3 bases are TGTGCCAGCAGTCGGCAGGGGACAGGGGTTGAAAAACTGTTTTTT.

V gene TRBV6-5 combines with J gene TRBJ1-5; 7 bases match TRBD1. Germline-derived CDR1 and CDR2 are MNHEY and SVGAGI. Trimming cost V 6 bases and J 0 bases; bases outside gene matches: 2. There are 14 residues in the CDR3. Written as DNA, the CDR3 is TGTGCCAGCAGGCACAGGGGTAGCAATCAGCCCCAGCATTTT. As protein: CASRHRGSNQPQHF.

CDR3 sequence (DNA): TGTGCCAGCAGCTGGAGGGACGCTTATTCACCCCTCCACTTT. It codes for CASSWRDAYSPLHF. The rearrangement uses TRBV7-8 and TRBJ1-6; D possibly corresponds to TRBD1 (5 bases). The CDR3 is made up of 14 amino acids. Trimming removed 4 bases at V and 8 bases at J, with 12 bases between. Germline V gene data show CDR1 as SGHVS and CDR2 as FQNEAQ.

This chain joins TRBV5-1 and TRBJ2-2; perhaps TRBD2 as D (6 bases). Germline assignment: CDR1 SGHRS and CDR2 YFSETQ. V dropped 0 bases and J dropped 7 bases, with 7 bases sitting between them. This CDR3 region has 13 residues. CDR3 region: CASSLAGGGELFF. In nucleotides, the CDR3 is TGCGCCAGCAGCTTGGCCGGGGGCGGGGAGCTGTTTTTT.

The V gene is TRBV2, the J gene TRBJ1-5; 8 bases align to TRBD1. V was clipped by 7 bases and J by 0 bases; unmatched bases: 2. The CDR3 consists of 14 residues. CDR1 SNHLY and CDR2 FYNNEI come from the germline V gene. DNA of the CDR3: TGTGCCAGCAAGACAGGGGATAGCAATCAGCCCCAGCATTTT. Translating gives CASKTGDSNQPQHF.

The CDR3: CASSPLQATNEKLFF. The CDR3 coding sequence is TGTGCCAGCTCACCACTTCAGGCAACTAATGAAAAACTGTTTTTT. The chain couples TRBV18 to TRBJ1-4; D remains unclear. Germline CDR1 KGHSH, CDR2 LQKENI. The ends were cut back, 1 base at V and 0 bases at J, with 6 bases in the middle. The CDR3 totals 15 residues.

The V gene is TRBV7-6, the J gene TRBJ1-6, with a tentative D call TRBD1 (6 bases). Trimming removed 0 bases from V and 8 bases from J, with 8 bases in between. Germline V gene data show CDR1 as SGHVS and CDR2 as FNYEAQ. The CDR3 runs 14 residues. The CDR3 nucleotides are TGTGCCAGCAGCTTAGCGGGGGCTTATTCACCCCTCCACTTT. Its translation: CASSLAGAYSPLHF. Supplemented by reference TRBV7-6 and TRBJ1-6, the full variable domain reads GAGVSQSPRYKVTKRGQDVALRCDPISGHVSLYWYRQALGQGPEFLTYFNYEAQQDKSGLPNDRFSAERPEGSISTLTIQRTEQRDSAMYRCASSLAGAYSPLHFGNGTRLTVT.

V usage is TRBV19 and J usage is TRBJ1-1, with TRBD1 matching 10 bases. The germline V gene encodes CDR1 LNHDA and CDR2 SQIVND (reference sequence). This CDR3 has 16 amino acids. V lost 7 bases, J lost 1 base, and 9 bases stayed unmatched. CDR3 DNA sequence: TGTGCCAGTAACCGGGGACAGGGGCGACAGAACACTGAAGCTTTCTTT. This sequence encodes CASNRGQGRQNTEAFF.

J is TRBJ2-2 and V is TRBV19; D unresolved. Trimming stripped 4 bases from V and 1 base from J, with 7 bases between. Germline assignment: CDR1 LNHDA and CDR2 SQIVND (reference sequence). The CDR3 is made up of 14 amino acids. The CDR3 DNA is TGTGCCAGTAGTAGCCGAGGGAACACCGGGGAGCTGTTTTTT. It yields the protein CASSSRGNTGELFF.

The CDR3 is CASSRGGQGYEQYF. CDR3 nucleotides: TGTGCCAGCAGCAGGGGGGGGCAGGGCTACGAGCAGTACTTC. J is TRBJ2-7 and V is TRBV11-3; D might be TRBD2 (7 bases). V lost 5 bases and J lost 3, with 14 bases in between. There are 14 residues in the CDR3. Germline CDR1 and CDR2: SGHNT and YENEEA.